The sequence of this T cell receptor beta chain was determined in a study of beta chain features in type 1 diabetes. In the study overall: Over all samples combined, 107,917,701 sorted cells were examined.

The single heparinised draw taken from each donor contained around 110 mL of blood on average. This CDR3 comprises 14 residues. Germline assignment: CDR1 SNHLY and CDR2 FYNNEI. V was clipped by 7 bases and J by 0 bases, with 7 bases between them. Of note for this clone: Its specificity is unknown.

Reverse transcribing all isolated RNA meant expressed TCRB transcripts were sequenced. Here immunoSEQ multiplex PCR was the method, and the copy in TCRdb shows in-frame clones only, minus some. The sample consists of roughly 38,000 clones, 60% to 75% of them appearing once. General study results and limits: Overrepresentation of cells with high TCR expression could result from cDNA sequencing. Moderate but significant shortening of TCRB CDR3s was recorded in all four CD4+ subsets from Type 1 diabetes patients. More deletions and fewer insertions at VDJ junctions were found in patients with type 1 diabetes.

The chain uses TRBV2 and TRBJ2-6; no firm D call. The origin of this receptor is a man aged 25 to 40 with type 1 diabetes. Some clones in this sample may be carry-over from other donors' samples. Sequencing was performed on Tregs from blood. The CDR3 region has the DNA TGTGCCAGCACCCCGCGCTCTGGGGCCAACGTCCTGACTTTC. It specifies CASTPRSGANVLTF.